This TCR beta chain appears in the sequencing data of a study of beta chain features in type 1 diabetes. All sorted populations exceeded 98% purity. Overall study findings and caveats: Any role of HLA type in TCRB rearrangement remained unresolved here. It was possible that PCR favored shorter templates, equally so in patients and controls. TCRB CDR3 length was moderately but significantly reduced in all four CD4+ subsets of Type 1 diabetes patients.

The CDR3 has 15 residues. CDR1 is SNHLY and CDR2 is FYNNEI in the germline V gene. The ends lost 5 bases at V and 3 bases at J; junction bases unmatched: 3. The table lists this clone with a few counts. What it binds is not known. All of the isolated RNA was reverse transcribed, so expressed TCRB transcripts were sequenced. The repertoire was sequenced with immunoSEQ multiplex PCR; TCRdb's copy has only in-frame clones and lacks some. This table holds 250,000 to 300,000 clones, approximately 24% found once. The rearrangement uses TRBV2 and TRBJ2-3; TRBD2 agrees at 12 bases. The sequenced sample consisted of naive CD4+ T cells from blood. The sequence was obtained from a woman aged 30 to 39 with type 1 diabetes. In nucleotides, the CDR3 is TGTGCCAGCAGTCGACTAGCGGGAGCAACAGATACGCAGTATTTT. Translated, it gives CASSRLAGATDTQYF.